The 30 T cell receptor beta chains presented below share a single source sample, sequenced in a study of blood T cell repertoires in COVID-19. Data came from immunoSEQ multiplex PCR; TCRdb stores just in-frame clones and leaves some out. In the table there are fewer than 300,000 clones, approximately 90% of which are singletons. Material: peripheral blood. The origin of the receptors is a woman between 45 and 65 years old with COVID-19, enrolled during active disease.

The genes are TRBV4-3 and TRBJ2-1, with 13 bases matching TRBD2. Germline values: CDR1 LGHNA, CDR2 YSLEER. Trimming took 3 bases from V and 2 from J; bases not matched to a gene: 7. The CDR3 extends over 18 amino acids. Here the CDR3 DNA reads TGCGCCAGCAGCCAGGACCGGACTAGCGGGAGTCCCTACAATGAGCAGTTCTTC. It specifies CASSQDRTSGSPYNEQFF.

This clone has just one count. V and J are TRBV11-3 and TRBJ2-3; D not resolved. In germline, CDR1 is SGHNT, CDR2 YENEEA. This CDR3 region has 13 residues. Trimming cost V 4 bases and J 1 base, with 6 bases left between them. The CDR3 DNA sequence: TGTGCCAGCAGCTCGCGTCGCACAGATACGCAGTATTTT. This gives the protein CASSSRRTDTQYF.

V and J are TRBV29-1 and TRBJ1-6, with D perhaps TRBD1 (5 bases). Trimming pared 4 bases from V and 6 bases from J, leaving 7 bases between. The CDR3 covers 12 residues. Germline V gives CDR1 SQVTM, CDR2 ANQGSEA. This CDR3 is CSVGGGNSPLHF. CDR3 nucleotides: TGCAGCGTTGGGGGGGGTAATTCACCCCTCCACTTT.

The rearrangement uses TRBV5-4 and TRBJ2-7; 16 bases align to TRBD2. Germline V gene sequence: CDR1 SGHNT, CDR2 YYREEE (reference sequence). J lost 7 bases, V lost 5 bases, and 9 bases had no gene match. There are 16 residues in the CDR3. CDR3 loop: CASRLGTSGRAGEQYF. The CDR3 coding sequence is TGTGCCAGCAGACTGGGGACTAGCGGGAGGGCCGGGGAGCAGTACTTC.

The chain links TRBV12-5 to TRBJ2-1; 8 bases fit TRBD2. The CDR3 length is 13 residues. Germline assignment: CDR1 LGHNT and CDR2 FRNRAP. With V trimmed by 8 bases and J by 8 bases, 8 bases remained unmatched. The CDR3 DNA is TGTGCTAGTTCCGGGAGGGCCCTCGATGAGCAGTTCTTC. Residues: CASSGRALDEQFF.

About this clone: Its ends do not fully match the called genes, so a read error is possible. The chain is built from TRBV13 and TRBJ2-7, with 11 nucleotides matching TRBD2. The germline CDR1 and CDR2 sequences are PRHDT and FYEKMQ (reference sequence). The CDR3 covers 15 residues. The CDR3 here is CASGFGTSGYYEQYF. CDR3 nucleotides: TGTGCCAGCGGCTTTGGGACTAGCGGATATTACGAGCAGTACTTC.

This clone was counted only a few times. The chain carries TRBV21-1 and TRBJ2-3; the DNA was not used to check the table's D call, TRBD2. TRBV21-1 corresponds to a pseudogene. There are 18 residues in the CDR3. CDR3 sequence reads: CASSKAEEVAHPPDTQYF. CDR3 nucleotide sequence: TGTGCCAGCAGCAAAGCAGAAGAGGTAGCGCACCCCCCAGATACGCAGTATTTT.

Only one count was recorded for this clone. Written as DNA, the CDR3 is TGCAGCGTCCACGGGGAGGACAGGGGGATTTATGGCTACACCTTC. Its translation: CSVHGEDRGIYGYTF. The rearrangement joins TRBV29-1 to TRBJ1-2; TRBD1 matches 10 bases. Trimming took 6 bases from V and 5 from J; bases not matched to a gene: 12. Germline loops: CDR1 SQVTM, CDR2 ANQGSEA. This CDR3 is built from 15 residues. The full variable domain, in which reference TRBV29-1 and TRBJ1-2 provide the parts outside the CDR3, is SAVISQKPSRDICQRGTSLTIQCQVDSQVTMMFWYRQQPGQSLTLIATANQGSEATYESGFVIDKFPISRPNLTFSTLTVSNMSPEDSSIYLCSVHGEDRGIYGYTFGSGTRLTVV.

The chain links TRBV10-3 to TRBJ2-3; 9 bases align to TRBD1. CDR3 length equals 14 residues. The J segment lost 3 bases and the V segment lost 11 bases, leaving 9 bases of the junction unmatched. Per the germline V gene, CDR1 is ENHRY and CDR2 is SYGVKD. CDR3: CAVEPGQGTDTQYF. The CDR3 bases are TGTGCCGTCGAACCGGGACAGGGTACAGATACGCAGTATTTT.

The chain employs TRBV11-2 and TRBJ1-1, with D possibly TRBD1 on 5 matching bases. CDR1 SGHAT and CDR2 FQNNGV come from the germline V gene. V gave up 4 bases and J gave up 0 bases, with 18 bases separating them. The CDR3 runs to 17 residues. CDR3 bases: TGTGCCAGCAGCTCTCCCGGCGGGGGACTATTGAACACTGAAGCTTTCTTT. It codes for CASSSPGGGLLNTEAFF.

This sequence joins TRBV10-3 and TRBJ2-3; D is perhaps TRBD1 (5 bases). In germline, CDR1 is ENHRY, CDR2 SYGVKD. The ends were cut back, 6 bases at V and 5 bases at J, with 15 bases in the middle. The CDR3 has 14 amino acids. The CDR3 DNA reads TGTGCCATCAGCGAACGGACACTCAAAGATACGCAGTATTTT. It encodes CAISERTLKDTQYF.

V gene TRBV3-1 (or the pseudogene TRBV3-2) combines with J gene TRBJ2-7, with TRBD2 identical over 8 bases. CDR1 and CDR2 from the germline V gene are LGHDT and YNNKEL (reference sequence). The CDR3 is made up of 15 amino acids. V dropped 4 bases and J dropped 2; count of bases not matched to a gene: 7. CDR3 nucleotides: TGTGCCAGCAGCCCCCTAGCGGGTTTGGCCTACGAGCAGTACTTC. Translation: CASSPLAGLAYEQYF.

The J gene is TRBJ2-6, the V gene TRBV19; D perhaps matches TRBD1 (7 bases). The CDR3 is 16 residues long. Germline V CDR1 and CDR2: LNHDA, SQIVND (reference sequence). The V and J ends lost 11 bases and 0 bases respectively, with 17 bases between them. CDR3 sequence (DNA): TGTGCCGGGCGGGACAGCGCTGGCTCTGGGGCCAACGTCCTGACTTTC. It encodes CAGRDSAGSGANVLTF.

The chain joins TRBV11-2 to TRBJ1-2; D might be TRBD1 (5 bases). V was shortened by 3 bases and J by 4 bases, with 15 bases between the two germline ends. The CDR3 has 15 residues. Germline V CDR1 and CDR2: SGHAT, FQNNGV. Here the CDR3 reads CASSLAGQTFYGYTF. As DNA, the CDR3 is TGTGCCAGCAGCTTGGCCGGACAAACTTTCTATGGCTACACCTTC.

This chain joins TRBV3-1 (or the pseudogene TRBV3-2) and TRBJ2-3; 12 bases align to TRBD2. This CDR3 comprises 18 residues. Germline lookup yields CDR1 LGHDT and CDR2 YNNKEL (reference sequence). V shed 2 bases and J 4 bases; nucleotides not matched to a gene: 10. The CDR3 loop is CASSQPWTSGAEPDTQYF. The DNA for the CDR3 is TGTGCCAGCAGCCAACCGTGGACTAGCGGGGCCGAACCAGATACGCAGTATTTT.

The chain links TRBV5-5 to TRBJ2-1; 8 bases map to TRBD1. The trim removed 3 bases at V and 4 bases at J, leaving 9 bases unmatched. This CDR3 contains 16 residues. Germline loops: CDR1 SGHKS, CDR2 YYEKEE (reference sequence). CDR3 in DNA: TGTGCCAGCAGCTCGGAAGATTGGACAGGGTACAATGAGCAGTTCTTC. Its protein is CASSSEDWTGYNEQFF. The full variable domain, in which reference TRBV5-5 and TRBJ2-1 provide the parts outside the CDR3, is DAGVTQSPTHLIKTRGQQVTLRCSPISGHKSVSWYQQVLGQGPQFIFQYYEKEERGRGNFPDRFSARQFPNYSSELNVNALLLGDSALYLCASSSEDWTGYNEQFFGPGTRLTVL.

As regards this clone: This sample also contains other DNA sequences that code for the same CDR3. The rearrangement links TRBV7-2 to TRBJ1-6, with TRBD1 identical over 10 bases. The J segment lost 9 bases and the V segment lost 3 bases, leaving 2 bases of the junction unmatched. Germline-derived CDR1 and CDR2 are SGHTA and FQGNSA. There are 14 residues in the CDR3. The CDR3 DNA reads TGTGCCAGCAGCTTGACAGGGGGCGGTTCACCCCTCCACTTT. Its translation: CASSLTGGGSPLHF.

The chain employs TRBV7-3 and TRBJ2-1; 8 bases line up with TRBD2. Germline values: CDR1 SGHTA, CDR2 FQGTGA. J lost 0 bases, V lost 5 bases, and 3 bases had no gene match. The CDR3 runs to 15 residues. The CDR3 nucleotides read TGTGCCAGCAGCCTCAGCGGGGGCTCCTACAATGAGCAGTTCTTC. Its translation: CASSLSGGSYNEQFF. The whole variable domain, remainder taken from reference TRBV7-3 and TRBJ2-1, is GAGVSQTPSNKVTEKGKYVELRCDPISGHTALYWYRQSLGQGPEFLIYFQGTGAADDSGLPNDRFFAVRPEGSVSTLKIQRTERGDSAVYLCASSLSGGSYNEQFFGPGTRLTVL.

The CDR3 is CASSGGGKGSLYEQYF. CDR3 coding DNA: TGTGCCAGCTCGGGTGGAGGGAAAGGGTCCCTATACGAGCAGTACTTC. V is TRBV18 and J is TRBJ2-7, with D possibly being TRBD2 (6 bases). Germline loops: CDR1 KGHSH, CDR2 LQKENI. The CDR3 is 16 residues long. Trimming took 6 bases from V and 4 from J, leaving 22 bases between them. The whole variable domain, filled in from reference TRBV18 and TRBJ2-7, reads NAGVMQNPRHLVRRRGQEARLRCSPMKGHSHVYWYRQLPEEGLKFMVYLQKENIIDESGMPKERFSAEFPKEGPSILRIQQVVRGDSAAYFCASSGGGKGSLYEQYFGPGTRLTVT.

The rearrangement uses TRBV6-5 and TRBJ1-1; 7 bases fit TRBD1. This CDR3 has 12 residues. Germline values: CDR1 MNHEY, CDR2 SVGAGI. The ends lost 6 bases at V and 3 bases at J; junction bases unmatched: 1. The CDR3 region has the DNA TGTGCCAGCAGGACAGGGTACACTGAAGCTTTCTTT. Translating it yields CASRTGYTEAFF.

This clone was detected once. The genes are TRBV12-5 and TRBJ2-3, with a weak D call TRBD1 (5 bases). Germline loops: CDR1 LGHNT, CDR2 FRNRAP. V dropped 2 bases and J dropped 1 base, with 10 bases sitting between them. The CDR3 runs to 15 residues. Here the CDR3 reads CASGLLQGGTDTQYF. CDR3 bases: TGTGCTAGTGGTTTGCTCCAGGGCGGCACAGATACGCAGTATTTT.

The chain is built from TRBV2 and TRBJ1-1; tentatively, D is TRBD1 (5 bases). CDR1 SNHLY and CDR2 FYNNEI come from the germline V gene. The length of the CDR3 is 15 residues. The ends were cut back, 6 bases at V and 0 bases at J, with 14 bases in the middle. The chain's CDR3 is CASRKIQGVNTEAFF. Here the CDR3 DNA reads TGTGCCAGCAGGAAAATCCAAGGGGTGAACACTGAAGCTTTCTTT.

The chain combines TRBV30 with TRBJ1-1; maybe TRBD1 (6 bases). CDR1 is GTSNPN, CDR2 SVGIG, per germline (reference sequence). This CDR3 spans 14 amino acids. V lost 0 bases to trimming and J lost 6 bases, with 14 bases between them. The CDR3 loop is CAWSVRGGEAEAFF. The CDR3 DNA reads as TGTGCCTGGAGTGTTAGGGGGGGCGAAGCTGAAGCTTTCTTT.

This clone has only a few counts. V and J are TRBV2 and TRBJ2-7; 7 nucleotides match TRBD2. Germline lookup yields CDR1 SNHLY and CDR2 FYNNEI. The CDR3 is 13 amino acids. The V gene end was trimmed by 5 bases and the J gene end by 6 bases; junction bases not matched to a gene: 7. Here the CDR3 reads CASSLRESREQYF. The CDR3, as DNA: TGTGCCAGCAGTCTGCGGGAGAGTCGCGAGCAGTACTTC. The full variable domain, with the rest looked up from reference TRBV2 and TRBJ2-7, is EPEVTQTPSHQVTQMGQEVILRCVPISNHLYFYWYRQILGQKVEFLVSFYNNEISEKSEIFDDQFSVERPDGSNFTLKIRSTKLEDSAMYFCASSLRESREQYFGPGTRLTVT.

The chain couples TRBV7-9 to TRBJ2-3, with 10 bases fitting TRBD1. Trimming took 5 bases from V and 2 from J; bases not matched to a gene: 7. The CDR3 is 16 amino acids. The germline V gene has CDR1 SEHNR and CDR2 FQNEAQ (reference sequence). CDR3 coding DNA: TGTGCCAGCAGCCTCCGACAGGGGGCAGACACAGATACGCAGTATTTT. It specifies CASSLRQGADTDTQYF.

V gene TRBV12-3 or TRBV12-4 combines with J gene TRBJ1-2; 7 nucleotides agree with TRBD1. V lost 5 bases, J lost 8 bases, and 8 bases stayed unmatched. The CDR3 contains 13 residues. The CDR3 DNA reads as TGTGCCAGCAGTGCCCGACAGGGTCTAGGCTACACCTTC. Its protein is CASSARQGLGYTF.

The chain combines TRBV27 with TRBJ2-5, with 8 bases aligning to TRBD2. CDR1 is MNHEY and CDR2 is SMNVEV in the germline V gene (reference sequence). J was trimmed by 2 bases and V by 4 bases; bases with no gene match: 9. This CDR3 spans 16 amino acids. CDR3 in amino acids: CASSWVSASGQETQYF. In DNA, the CDR3 is TGTGCCAGCAGTTGGGTCAGTGCTAGCGGGCAAGAGACCCAGTACTTC.

This chain connects TRBV19 to TRBJ2-4, with TRBD2 identical over 7 bases. Germline CDR1 is LNHDA and CDR2 is SQIVND (reference sequence). Trimming cost V 5 bases and J 8 bases; bases outside gene matches: 9. CDR3 length: 14 residues. The CDR3 is CASSLWGGGDIQYF. CDR3 sequence (DNA): TGTGCCAGTAGTCTCTGGGGGGGAGGAGACATTCAGTACTTC. Together with reference TRBV19 and TRBJ2-4, the CDR3 gives the full variable domain: DGGITQSPKYLFRKEGQNVTLSCEQNLNHDAMYWYRQDPGQGLRLIYYSQIVNDFQKGDIAEGYSVSREKKESFPLTVTSAQKNPTAFYLCASSLWGGGDIQYFGAGTRLSVL.

The J gene is TRBJ2-3, the V gene TRBV20-1, with TRBD2 matching over 9 bases. The CDR3 sequence is 19 residues long. The germline V gene has CDR1 DFQATT and CDR2 SNEGSKA (reference sequence). V gave up 3 bases and J gave up 2 bases; unmatched junction bases: 18. This CDR3 is CSASSSGLANNLPTDTQYF. The CDR3 bases are TGCAGTGCTAGTTCGAGTGGACTAGCGAACAACCTTCCCACAGATACGCAGTATTTT.

The chain joins TRBV10-2 to TRBJ2-1; D gene unclear. V lost 0 bases to trimming and J lost 9 bases, with 3 bases between them. The germline CDR1 and CDR2 sequences are WSHSY and SAAADI. CDR3 size: 11 residues. The CDR3 coding sequence is TGCGCCAGCAGTGAGTCCCTTGAGCAGTTCTTC. Its protein product is CASSESLEQFF.